This note documents a single T cell receptor (beta chain) sequence. CDR3 length: 13 amino acids. V was shortened by 5 bases and J by 8 bases, with 12 bases between the two germline ends. Germline V gene sequence: CDR1 SEHNR, CDR2 FQNEAQ (reference sequence). The sample comes from a study of CD8 T cells in Susac syndrome. RNA totalling about 0.5 to 1 ug underwent reverse transcription with random hexamers. An immunoSEQ multiplex PCR amplified TCR beta CDR3 over 54 Vbeta and 13 Jbeta. TCRdb analysed the immunoSEQ multiplex PCR reads with MiXCR anew, one entry per CDR3 protein. The sample holds around 170,000 distinct CDR3 sequences, under 95% seen once. Sequencing of TCR beta was undertaken in CD8+ and CD4+ T cells derived from blood. Both CD4+ and CD8+ T cells were negatively isolated, and TEMRA cells underwent FACS enrichment.

This clonotype originated in a human donor with Susac syndrome. The V and J genes are TRBV7-9 and TRBJ1-4; tentatively, D is TRBD1 (6 bases). The sequenced sample consisted of CD4+ T cells from PBMCs. The CDR3 here is CASSPQGNEKLFF. CDR3 coding DNA: TGTGCCAGCAGCCCTCAGGGGAACGAAAAACTGTTTTTT.